This is a list of T cell receptor beta chains from one sample in a study of blood T cell repertoires in COVID-19. Sequencing used immunoSEQ multiplex PCR; TCRdb keeps in-frame clones, though not all of them. The table lists more than 250,000 clones, 89% of them singletons, with roughly 6.7% in the top ten. Input material: peripheral blood. Receptors were obtained from a man younger than 30 who had recovered from COVID-19. Both conserved end residues are part of each CDR3. A D gene is named only where the DNA matches it firmly. Size is omitted from some rows. Given values are once, few, many or a class for expanded clones.

clone size: -
J gene: TRBJ1-1
V gene: TRBV4-1
D gene: TRBD1
CDR3 protein: CASSQAKDRVFTEAFF
CDR3 DNA: TGCGCCAGCAGCCAAGCGAAAGACAGGGTATTCACTGAAGCTTTCTTT

clone size: -
J gene: TRBJ2-7
V gene: TRBV5-4
D gene: TRBD2
CDR3 protein: CASSFGTSGDYEQYF
CDR3 DNA: TGTGCCAGCAGCTTTGGGACTAGCGGGGATTACGAGCAGTACTTC

clone size: -
J gene: TRBJ2-1
V gene: TRBV19
D gene: TRBD2
CDR3 protein: CASSGLAGGRGRGEQFF
CDR3 DNA: TGTGCCAGTAGTGGACTAGCGGGAGGTAGGGGCAGGGGGGAGCAGTTCTTC

clone size: -
J gene: TRBJ1-1
V gene: TRBV19
D gene: -
CDR3 protein: CASSTGARGTEAFF
CDR3 DNA: TGTGCCAGTAGTACTGGGGCCAGGGGCACTGAAGCTTTCTTT

clone size: -
J gene: TRBJ2-2
V gene: TRBV18
D gene: -
CDR3 protein: CASSPPYRTWRGSGELFF
CDR3 DNA: TGTGCCAGCTCACCACCCTACCGGACCTGGAGAGGGTCCGGGGAGCTGTTTTTT

clone size: -
J gene: TRBJ2-7
V gene: TRBV6-6
D gene: -
CDR3 protein: CASSGRGDEQYF
CDR3 DNA: TGTGCCAGCAGTGGACGGGGTGACGAGCAGTACTTC

clone size: -
J gene: TRBJ2-1
V gene: TRBV15
D gene: TRBD2
CDR3 protein: CATSRGGGSLYNEQFF
CDR3 DNA: TGTGCCACCAGCAGAGGGGGCGGGAGCCTCTACAATGAGCAGTTCTTC

clone size: -
J gene: TRBJ1-5
V gene: TRBV27
D gene: -
CDR3 protein: CASSPGRGNQPQHF
CDR3 DNA: TGTGCCAGCAGTCCCGGACGGGGAAATCAGCCCCAGCATTTT

clone size: -
J gene: TRBJ2-1
V gene: TRBV4-2
D gene: TRBD2
CDR3 protein: CASSQALAGGLSSYNEQFF
CDR3 DNA: TGTGCCAGCAGCCAAGCCCTAGCGGGGGGCTTGAGCTCCTACAATGAGCAGTTCTTC

clone size: -
J gene: TRBJ2-2
V gene: TRBV5-4
D gene: TRBD1
CDR3 protein: CASSSKDRGGTGELFF
CDR3 DNA: TGTGCCAGCAGCAGCAAGGACAGGGGGGGGACCGGGGAGCTGTTTTTT

clone size: -
J gene: TRBJ2-1
V gene: TRBV7-2
D gene: -
CDR3 protein: CASRPPGVENNEQFF
CDR3 DNA: TGTGCCAGCAGGCCTCCAGGGGTCGAGAACAATGAGCAGTTCTTC

clone size: -
J gene: TRBJ2-1
V gene: TRBV11-3
D gene: TRBD1
CDR3 protein: CASSLQTTGRPYNEQFF
CDR3 DNA: TGTGCCAGCAGCTTACAGACGACAGGGCGCCCCTACAATGAGCAGTTCTTC

clone size: -
J gene: TRBJ2-3
V gene: TRBV6-5
D gene: TRBD2
CDR3 protein: CASSQRESVDTQYF
CDR3 DNA: TGTGCCAGCAGTCAGCGGGAGTCGGTAGATACGCAGTATTTT

clone size: -
J gene: TRBJ2-2
V gene: TRBV2
D gene: -
CDR3 protein: CASSGERNTGELFF
CDR3 DNA: TGTGCCAGCAGCGGGGAAAGGAACACCGGGGAGCTGTTTTTT

clone size: -
J gene: TRBJ1-1
V gene: TRBV27
D gene: TRBD1
CDR3 protein: CASSLGGQVGSTEAFF
CDR3 DNA: TGTGCCAGCAGTTTAGGGGGACAGGTGGGTAGCACTGAAGCTTTCTTT

clone size: -
J gene: TRBJ1-1
V gene: TRBV5-4
D gene: -
CDR3 protein: CASSLEQLEAFF
CDR3 DNA: TGTGCCAGCAGCTTGGAACAGCTTGAAGCTTTCTTT

clone size: few
J gene: TRBJ2-1
V gene: TRBV13
D gene: TRBD2
CDR3 protein: CASSTPSGDNEQFF
CDR3 DNA: TGTGCCAGCAGCACTCCTAGCGGAGACAATGAGCAGTTCTTC

clone size: -
J gene: TRBJ2-6
V gene: TRBV2
D gene: TRBD1
CDR3 protein: CASGNRGGANVLTF
CDR3 DNA: TGTGCCAGCGGGAACAGGGGTGGGGCCAACGTCCTGACTTTC

clone size: -
J gene: TRBJ2-1
V gene: TRBV12-3/TRBV12-4
D gene: TRBD1
CDR3 protein: CASSPRDRDEQFF
CDR3 DNA: TGTGCCAGCAGTCCCCGGGACAGGGATGAGCAGTTCTTC

clone size: few
J gene: TRBJ1-2
V gene: TRBV27
D gene: -
CDR3 protein: CASGAVDYGYTF
CDR3 DNA: TGTGCCAGTGGGGCGGTAGACTATGGCTACACCTTC

clone size: -
J gene: TRBJ2-1
V gene: TRBV5-1
D gene: -
CDR3 protein: CASSSDGGSYNEQFF
CDR3 DNA: TGCGCCAGCAGCTCAGACGGGGGCTCCTACAATGAGCAGTTCTTC

clone size: -
J gene: TRBJ2-7
V gene: TRBV9
D gene: -
CDR3 protein: CASSVGSEQYF
CDR3 DNA: TGTGCCAGCAGCGTAGGTAGTGAGCAGTACTTC

clone size: -
J gene: TRBJ2-7
V gene: TRBV6-6
D gene: TRBD1
CDR3 protein: CASSSTGNLVYEQYF
CDR3 DNA: TGTGCCAGCAGTTCGACAGGGAATTTGGTCTACGAGCAGTACTTC

clone size: -
J gene: TRBJ1-3
V gene: TRBV11-2
D gene: TRBD1
CDR3 protein: CASSIRTGISGNTIYF
CDR3 DNA: TGTGCCAGCAGCATACGGACAGGGATCTCTGGAAACACCATATATTTT

clone size: -
J gene: TRBJ2-3
V gene: TRBV27
D gene: TRBD2
CDR3 protein: CASSFKLRERTDTQYF
CDR3 DNA: TGTGCCAGCAGTTTTAAATTGCGGGAGCGCACAGATACGCAGTATTTT

clone size: -
J gene: TRBJ1-6
V gene: TRBV5-1
D gene: TRBD1
CDR3 protein: CASSQSRDRGSPLHF
CDR3 DNA: TGCGCCAGCAGCCAGTCCCGGGACAGGGGTTCACCCCTCCACTTT

clone size: once
J gene: TRBJ2-1
V gene: TRBV19
D gene: TRBD1
CDR3 protein: CASSTPGQGQFF
CDR3 DNA: TGTGCCAGTAGTACCCCGGGACAGGGTCAATTCTTC

clone size: once
J gene: TRBJ2-7
V gene: TRBV13
D gene: TRBD2
CDR3 protein: CASVTSGRNEQYF
CDR3 DNA: TGTGCCAGCGTGACTAGCGGGAGGAACGAGCAGTACTTC

clone size: -
J gene: TRBJ2-1
V gene: TRBV24-1
D gene: TRBD2
CDR3 protein: CATSDSGLAGGSDNEQFF
CDR3 DNA: TGTGCCACCAGTGATTCGGGACTAGCGGGAGGAAGCGACAATGAGCAGTTCTTC

clone size: -
J gene: TRBJ1-1
V gene: TRBV19
D gene: -
CDR3 protein: CASSSRAEAFF
CDR3 DNA: TGTGCCAGTAGTAGCAGGGCTGAAGCTTTCTTT

clone size: -
J gene: TRBJ2-5
V gene: TRBV5-6
D gene: -
CDR3 protein: CASSLVSVETQYF
CDR3 DNA: TGTGCCAGCAGCTTGGTTAGCGTGGAGACCCAGTACTTC

clone size: -
J gene: TRBJ2-5
V gene: TRBV19
D gene: -
CDR3 protein: CASSIGGGIQETQYF
CDR3 DNA: TGTGCCAGTAGTATAGGCGGCGGCATCCAAGAGACCCAGTACTTC

clone size: -
J gene: TRBJ1-2
V gene: TRBV19
D gene: -
CDR3 protein: CASNTGIYGYTF
CDR3 DNA: TGTGCCAGTAATACAGGGATCTATGGCTACACCTTC

clone size: -
J gene: TRBJ2-7
V gene: TRBV10-3
D gene: TRBD1
CDR3 protein: CAVGTGGPYEQYF
CDR3 DNA: TGTGCCGTTGGGACAGGAGGGCCCTACGAGCAGTACTTC

clone size: -
J gene: TRBJ1-1
V gene: TRBV19
D gene: -
CDR3 protein: CASSMGGLEAFF
CDR3 DNA: TGTGCCAGTAGTATGGGAGGGCTTGAAGCTTTCTTT

clone size: once
J gene: TRBJ1-3
V gene: TRBV9
D gene: -
CDR3 protein: CASSGTPGLISGITIYF
CDR3 DNA: TGTGCCAGCAGCGGGACACCGGGACTGATCTCTGGAATCACCATATATTTT

clone size: once
J gene: TRBJ1-5
V gene: TRBV18
D gene: TRBD1
CDR3 protein: CASSPGQGSNQPQHF
CDR3 DNA: TGTGCCAGCTCCCCAGGACAGGGGTCAAATCAGCCCCAGCATTTT

clone size: -
J gene: TRBJ2-1
V gene: TRBV27
D gene: -
CDR3 protein: CASSLSRDNEQFF
CDR3 DNA: TGTGCCAGCAGTTTATCGCGGGACAATGAGCAGTTCTTC

clone size: -
J gene: TRBJ1-2
V gene: TRBV6-5
D gene: -
CDR3 protein: CASTNQGRVHGYTF
CDR3 DNA: TGTGCCAGCACCAATCAGGGAAGGGTGCATGGCTACACCTTC

clone size: -
J gene: TRBJ1-2
V gene: TRBV2
D gene: -
CDR3 protein: CASTGEGGRNYGYTF
CDR3 DNA: TGTGCCAGCACCGGGGAAGGCGGAAGGAACTATGGCTACACCTTC

clone size: -
J gene: TRBJ2-1
V gene: TRBV4-1
D gene: TRBD2
CDR3 protein: CASSQVLADYNEQFF
CDR3 DNA: TGCGCCAGCAGCCAAGTCCTAGCGGACTACAATGAGCAGTTCTTC

clone size: few
J gene: TRBJ2-5
V gene: TRBV2
D gene: TRBD1
CDR3 protein: CASSGGQGATQYF
CDR3 DNA: TGTGCCAGCAGTGGGGGACAGGGAGCGACCCAGTACTTC

clone size: few
J gene: TRBJ1-2
V gene: TRBV6-6
D gene: TRBD1
CDR3 protein: CASTRSTGQSNYGYTF
CDR3 DNA: TGTGCCAGCACCCGATCGACAGGGCAGAGTAACTATGGCTACACCTTC

clone size: -
J gene: TRBJ2-2
V gene: TRBV5-1
D gene: -
CDR3 protein: CASSLALLTNTGELFF
CDR3 DNA: TGCGCCAGCAGCTTGGCCCTACTAACGAACACCGGGGAGCTGTTTTTT

clone size: -
J gene: TRBJ2-3
V gene: TRBV5-1
D gene: TRBD2
CDR3 protein: CASSLLAGKLTDTQYF
CDR3 DNA: TGCGCCAGCAGCCTTCTAGCGGGCAAACTCACAGATACGCAGTATTTT

clone size: -
J gene: TRBJ2-3
V gene: TRBV7-3
D gene: -
CDR3 protein: CASSLRTGFSTDTQYF
CDR3 DNA: TGTGCCAGCAGCTTACGAACAGGGTTTAGCACAGATACGCAGTATTTT

clone size: once
J gene: TRBJ2-1
V gene: TRBV5-1
D gene: TRBD1
CDR3 protein: CASSGGQGNEQFF
CDR3 DNA: TGCGCCAGCAGCGGAGGACAGGGGAATGAGCAGTTCTTC

clone size: -
J gene: TRBJ1-2
V gene: TRBV28
D gene: TRBD1
CDR3 protein: CASSSPTGRFGYTF
CDR3 DNA: TGTGCCAGCAGTTCTCCGACAGGGCGGTTTGGCTACACCTTC

clone size: -
J gene: TRBJ1-5
V gene: TRBV4-1
D gene: TRBD1
CDR3 protein: CASSHGTGKQPQHF
CDR3 DNA: TGCGCCAGCAGCCACGGGACAGGGAAGCAGCCCCAGCATTTT

clone size: -
J gene: TRBJ2-3
V gene: TRBV7-6
D gene: TRBD2
CDR3 protein: CASSSSPGLAGGPYTQYF
CDR3 DNA: TGTGCCAGCAGCTCGTCACCGGGACTAGCGGGGGGGCCGTATACGCAGTATTTT

clone size: -
J gene: TRBJ2-7
V gene: TRBV5-6
D gene: -
CDR3 protein: CASSLTTGTGEQYF
CDR3 DNA: TGTGCCAGCAGCTTGACAACAGGTACGGGCGAGCAGTACTTC

clone size: once
J gene: TRBJ1-2
V gene: TRBV7-8
D gene: -
CDR3 protein: CASSFVGAGYTF
CDR3 DNA: TGTGCCAGCAGCTTTGTAGGAGCTGGCTACACCTTC

clone size: -
J gene: TRBJ1-1
V gene: TRBV27
D gene: -
CDR3 protein: CASSFTDMNTEAFF
CDR3 DNA: TGTGCCAGCAGTTTTACGGACATGAACACTGAAGCTTTCTTT

clone size: -
J gene: TRBJ1-2
V gene: TRBV6-5
D gene: TRBD1
CDR3 protein: CASSYGDRVVSGYTF
CDR3 DNA: TGTGCCAGCAGTTACGGTGACAGGGTAGTGTCGGGCTACACCTTC

clone size: -
J gene: TRBJ2-7
V gene: TRBV6-5
D gene: TRBD1
CDR3 protein: CASSYSGQGVDEQYF
CDR3 DNA: TGTGCCAGCAGTTACTCGGGACAGGGGGTGGACGAGCAGTACTTC